The following is a T cell receptor (beta chain) sequence with its context. What this receptor recognizes is not known. There are no base qualities to consult, and no much larger clone falls within one base. The sample's time point label, in plain terms: pretreatment peripheral blood. The Qiagen DNeasy Blood extraction kit was used to purify genomic DNA from total PBMCs and tumor samples. Collected pretreatment and during treatment, PBMCs were isolated and stored as previously described. A distance of 15 bases separates the germline ends of V and J, which lose 7 bases and 2 bases respectively. Per the germline V gene, SGHVS is the CDR1 and FNYEAQ is the CDR2. Including cysteine and phenylalanine, the CDR3 has 14 amino acids. Just CDR3 DNA is preserved here, 42 bases in frame from base 1. Each PCR received spiked-in synthetic TCR analog templates so that absolute template abundance could be estimated from read counts. Using the immunoSEQ assay, TCRbeta CDR3 regions were amplified from genomic DNA with bias-controlled V and J gene primers. Sequencing of rearranged TCRbeta segments was performed at approximately 20X coverage. Per the source publication's procedure: Clustering was used to correct sequencing errors, and CDR3s were annotated against IMGT to assign V, D and J genes. Out-of-frame and stop-codon sequences were excluded, and only productive TCRbeta rearrangements were used in downstream analyses. Clonality was computed as one minus Shannon entropy normalized by the log of the number of unique productive sequences. Fisher's exact test with Benjamini-Hochberg correction, using a cutoff of adjusted p below 0.01, was how clones that differed between time points or between blood and tumor were identified. TCRdb retrieved this table from immuneACCESS and kept in-frame rearrangements only. Not all clones are present; in checked studies, unresolved V genes account for under half, and no reason is known for the remainder. The V and J calls and clone size were taken over from that table, and D and trimming were inferred from the DNA. A total of tens of thousands of clones appear in this sample, about 88% of them only once. More than 20% of the sample lies in the top ten.

This entry comes from a study of PD-L1 blockade in urothelial cancer (dated by TCRdb to 2015 to 2018). As for the study more broadly: About 85% of the 29 patients were males with bladder-origin urothelial cancer, and about 65% of the roughly 29 reported a prior smoking history. Patients had an ECOG performance status of 0 or 1 and had received between 0 and 3 prior chemotherapy regimens. Blood samples were analyzed 3 weeks after the start of treatment (second dose) and 6 weeks after the start of treatment. Blood samples gave median yields of approximately 130,000 T cells and 82,636 unique TCRs, along with a median clonality of approximately 0.084. The study was an exploratory multi-omic analysis of somatic, immune and clinical correlates of response to PD-L1 blockade with atezolizumab in urothelial cancer. Pretreatment tumor samples and matched peripheral blood, collected serially before and after atezolizumab treatment, underwent TCR sequencing. Progression-free survival longer than 6 months counted as durable clinical benefit, and TCR features were additionally tested against both progression-free and overall survival. Whole exome sequencing and RNA sequencing of pretreatment tumors were performed alongside TCR sequencing in the same patients. Nine patients achieved durable clinical benefit and 15 to 20 did not. Pretreatment blood TCR-seq was available for about 27 patients, at least one posttreatment blood collection was obtained for 25 or so patients, and tumor TCR-seq was available for 25 or so patients.

The investigation overall reported the following: A pretreatment peripheral blood TCR clonality below the median was linked to improved progression-free and overall survival. Small sample size (n of about 30) and many exploratory analyses mean the results are intended to be hypothesis-generating. Greater expansion of tumor-associated TCR clones in peripheral blood 3 weeks after the start of treatment was observed in patients with durable benefit (n of about 20, p = 0.022).

Sequencing used PBMCs, obtained around atezolizumab (anti-PD-L1) treatment. The chain links TRBV7-6 with TRBJ2-7; matching of 7 bases hints at TRBD2 as the D gene. This sequence was found in a donor at least 40 years old with urothelial cancer. The encoded CDR3 is CASTKTGGPYEQYF. The bases read TGTGCCAGCACCAAAACGGGGGGCCCCTACGAGCAGTACTTC.